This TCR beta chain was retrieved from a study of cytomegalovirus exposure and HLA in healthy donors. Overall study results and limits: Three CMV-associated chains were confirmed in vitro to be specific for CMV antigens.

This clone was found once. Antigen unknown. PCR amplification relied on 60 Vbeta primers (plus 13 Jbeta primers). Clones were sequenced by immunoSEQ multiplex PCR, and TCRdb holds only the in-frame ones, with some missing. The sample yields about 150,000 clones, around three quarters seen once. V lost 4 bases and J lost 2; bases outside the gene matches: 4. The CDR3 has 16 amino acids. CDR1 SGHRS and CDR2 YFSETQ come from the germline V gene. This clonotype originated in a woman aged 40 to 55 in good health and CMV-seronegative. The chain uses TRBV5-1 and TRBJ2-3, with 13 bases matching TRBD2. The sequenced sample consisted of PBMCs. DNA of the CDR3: TGCGCCAGCAGCCTGGGGACTAGCGGGAACACAGATACGCAGTATTTT. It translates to CASSLGTSGNTDTQYF.